The sequence of this T cell receptor (beta chain) was determined in a study of technical replicates of blood from several donors (dated by TCRdb to about 2017). Receptors were amplified or captured by the immunoSEQ multiplex PCR assay. TCRdb carries this immuneACCESS record with in-frame sequences only. Its versions omit some clonotypes, under half of them owing to an unresolved V gene in the studies checked, with the rest unexplained. Counted in this sample were approximately 93,000 clones; 90% to 95% of them appeared once. 0.26% of the sample goes to the ten largest clones. Taken from cysteine to phenylalanine, the CDR3 has 22 residues. The only DNA kept is the CDR3, 66 bases in frame from the first base. The germline V gene encodes CDR1 SGHRS and CDR2 YFSETQ. Germline trimming: 4 bases from V, 0 bases from J; junction bases outside gene matches: 25. This clone was recorded only once. No cognate antigen has been identified for it. No base quality information exists; no much larger clone differs at one position.

The sample comprised T cells isolated from PBMCs. This receptor was taken from a human donor in good health. The chain joins TRBV5-1 to TRBJ2-1; a stretch of 7 junction bases matches TRBD2. The DNA reads TGCGCCAGCAGCCTACGTGGGACTACCGGCGGCGGCTACATGAGCTCCTACAATGAGCAGTTCTTC. This gives the protein CASSLRGTTGGGYMSSYNEQFF.